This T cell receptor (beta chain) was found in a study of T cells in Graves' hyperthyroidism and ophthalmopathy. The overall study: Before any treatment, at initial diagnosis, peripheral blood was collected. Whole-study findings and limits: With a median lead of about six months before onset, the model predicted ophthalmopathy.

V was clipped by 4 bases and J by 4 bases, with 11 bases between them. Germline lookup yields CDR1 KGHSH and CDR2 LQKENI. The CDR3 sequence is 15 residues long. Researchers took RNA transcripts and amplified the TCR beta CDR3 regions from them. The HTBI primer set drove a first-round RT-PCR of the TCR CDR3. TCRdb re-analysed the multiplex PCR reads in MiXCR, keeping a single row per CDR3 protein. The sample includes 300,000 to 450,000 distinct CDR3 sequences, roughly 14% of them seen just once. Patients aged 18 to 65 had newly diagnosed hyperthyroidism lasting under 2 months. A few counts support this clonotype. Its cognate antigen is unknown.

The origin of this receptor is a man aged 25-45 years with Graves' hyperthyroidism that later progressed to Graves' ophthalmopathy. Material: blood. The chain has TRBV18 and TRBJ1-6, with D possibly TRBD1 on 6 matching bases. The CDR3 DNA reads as TGTGCCAGCTCACTAACGGGACAATATAATTCACCCCTCCACTTT. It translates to CASSLTGQYNSPLHF.